This T cell receptor (beta chain) was sequenced during a study of cytomegalovirus exposure and HLA in healthy donors. Study-level results: Analysis was carried out at a later point, and it linked a missense DCLRE1C variant to TCR beta V- and J-gene trimming.

The CDR3 consists of 18 residues. With V trimmed by 0 bases and J by 4 bases, 13 bases remained unmatched. Per the germline V gene, CDR1 is SGHVS and CDR2 is FQNEAQ. Turning to this clone: Its target is unknown.

The PCR made use of 60 Vbeta and 13 Jbeta primers. Authors' analysis steps: The count from a later analysis was about 80 million unique TCR beta chains, 9 million to 12 million of them shared. Sequencing was performed with immunoSEQ multiplex PCR; in TCRdb, only in-frame clones are kept and a portion is missing. V and J calls and clone size are those listed in that table; D and trimming were worked out from the DNA. The sample contains 100,000 to 150,000 clones, 75% of which appear only once. The V gene is TRBV7-8, the J gene TRBJ2-3, with 7 bases matching TRBD1. This TCR was sampled from a woman in her forties or fifties in good health and CMV-seronegative. Sequenced material: PBMCs. The CDR3 loop is CASSLARPSGGEADTQYF. The DNA of the CDR3 is TGTGCCAGCAGCTTAGCCCGACCATCAGGGGGAGAGGCAGATACGCAGTATTTT.